Each of the 14 T cell receptor beta chains below was sequenced from the same sample in a study of CD8 T cells in ankylosing spondylitis (dated by TCRdb to 2015 to 2018). Which antigens these TCRs recognize remains unknown. Library generation was performed with 5' RACE. The instrument given in TCRdb is Illumina HiSeq 2500. TCRdb handled the public reads itself, with Q25 trimming in fastp and clone calling in MiXCR, and kept productive beta chains. Identical CDR3 proteins give one entry, which carries the most common genes and DNA. This sample lists about 700,000 distinct CDR3 sequences; around a fifth were detected once. The top ten clonotypes cover under 20% of the sample. Findings and caveats that apply to the study as a whole: A TCR beta motif of several highly homologous amino acid variants appeared characteristic of blood from ankylosing spondylitis patients.

Sequenced input: blood, either unsorted or a sorted T cell fraction (not recorded which). Receptor source: a male donor with ankylosing spondylitis.

The chain uses TRBV4-3 and TRBJ1-1; TRBD1 might be the D (6 bases). Germline CDR1 and CDR2: LGHNA and YSLEER. There are 15 residues in the CDR3. V was cut by 3 bases and J by 4 bases, with 15 bases left in between. CDR3 nucleotide sequence: TGCGCCAGCAGCCAGTCCTCTACAGGGACCACTGAAGCTTTCTTT. Protein: CASSQSSTGTTEAFF.

This clonotype was recorded a few times. V and J are TRBV5-1 and TRBJ1-3; 8 bases align to TRBD1. V gave up 4 bases and J gave up 4 bases; unmatched junction bases: 7. Germline assignment: CDR1 SGHRS and CDR2 YFSETQ. The CDR3 is 15 residues long. For the CDR3, the DNA is TGCGCCAGCAGCCCGACAGGGGAAGCAGGAAACACCATATATTTT. Translated, it gives CASSPTGEAGNTIYF.

The chain is built from TRBV6-2 or TRBV6-3 and TRBJ2-3; 12 nucleotides match TRBD2. With 2 bases clipped from V and 5 bases from J, the junction kept 11 bases outside the gene matches. From germline, CDR1 is MNHEY and CDR2 SVGEGT. This CDR3 is built from 18 residues. CDR3 amino acids: CASSYNPTSGRWIDTQYF. The CDR3 coding sequence is TGTGCCAGCAGTTACAACCCCACTAGCGGGAGGTGGATAGATACGCAGTATTTT.

The chain is built from TRBV7-2 and TRBJ1-5; 8 nucleotides match TRBD1. V shed 2 bases, J shed 7 bases, and the junction held 10 bases outside the gene matches. This CDR3 region has 16 residues. The V gene's germline CDR1 is SGHTA and CDR2 FQGNSA. In DNA form, the CDR3 reads TGTGCCAGCAGCTTACAGGGGGCAGCCACCGGGCAGCCCCAGCATTTT. Translating it yields CASSLQGAATGQPQHF.

A few counts support this clonotype. The V and J genes are TRBV7-9 and TRBJ1-1; 8 bases are a match to TRBD1. The junction had 11 bases not matched to a gene; V was cut back by 7 bases and J by 4 bases. Germline CDR1 is SEHNR and CDR2 is FQNEAQ (reference sequence). There are 15 residues in the CDR3. The CDR3 bases are TGTGCCAGCAACATTATTCAGGGGGCAGGCACTGAAGCTTTCTTT. Amino acid sequence: CASNIIQGAGTEAFF. Combining the CDR3 with reference TRBV7-9 and TRBJ1-1 gives the whole variable domain DTGVSQNPRHKITKRGQNVTFRCDPISEHNRLYWYRQTLGQGPEFLTYFQNEAQLEKSRLLSDRFSAERPKGSFSTLEIQRTEQGDSAMYLCASNIIQGAGTEAFFGQGTRLTVV.

This clonotype was recorded a few times. In nucleotides, the CDR3 is TGTGCCAGCAACTTAAGGGCGGACACTGAAGCTTTCTTT. Residues: CASNLRADTEAFF. The chain has TRBV12-3 or TRBV12-4 and TRBJ1-1; unclear D gene. CDR3 length: 13 residues. Trimming pared 7 bases from V and 3 bases from J, leaving 12 bases between.

This chain connects TRBV27 to TRBJ2-1, with no clear D. V lost 1 base and J lost 6, with 16 bases in between. CDR3 size: 16 residues. Looked up from germline, CDR1 is MNHEY and CDR2 is SMNVEV (reference sequence). DNA of the CDR3: TGTGCCAGCAGTTTATACAGCGTCTCGTCCCTCAATGAGCAGTTCTTC. This sequence encodes CASSLYSVSSLNEQFF.

This clonotype was detected only a few times. The V and J genes are TRBV29-1 and TRBJ2-6; D may correspond to TRBD1 or TRBD2 (5 bases each). The CDR3 consists of 14 residues. Trimming left V 3 bases short and J 4 bases short, with 10 bases between. Germline lookup yields CDR1 SQVTM and CDR2 ANQGSEA. As DNA, the CDR3 is TGCAGCGTTGAGGGACCCATCGGGGCCAACGTCCTGACTTTC. This encodes CSVEGPIGANVLTF.

This rearrangement joins TRBV5-1 to TRBJ2-1; D may be TRBD1 or TRBD2 (6 bases each). V dropped 4 bases and J dropped 4 bases, with 30 bases sitting between them. CDR1 and CDR2 from the germline V gene are SGHRS and YFSETQ. The CDR3 has 20 residues. Written as DNA, the CDR3 is TGCGCCAGCAGCGGGGACTTATATTGGGGGCCTCCCCGAACATACAATGAGCAGTTCTTC. This codes for CASSGDLYWGPPRTYNEQFF.

This clonotype occurred a few times. The CDR3 DNA reads as TGTGCCAGTATGGTCCTGAACACTGAAGCTTTCTTT. This sequence encodes CASMVLNTEAFF. The chain joins TRBV19 to TRBJ1-1; D is unclear. The germline V gene encodes CDR1 LNHDA and CDR2 SQIVND (reference sequence). V was cut by 7 bases and J by 0 bases, with 6 bases left in between. This CDR3 region has 12 residues.

The J gene is TRBJ2-1, the V gene TRBV6-5; D not resolved. This CDR3 contains 13 residues. In germline, CDR1 is MNHEY, CDR2 SVGAGI. Between the trimmed V and J ends, which lost 0 bases and 9 bases, there was a span of 9 bases. The chain's CDR3 is CASSYSSGFEQFF. Here the CDR3 DNA reads TGTGCCAGCAGTTACTCGAGTGGGTTTGAGCAGTTCTTC.

This clonotype was seen more than once but under ten times. The chain links TRBV27 to TRBJ1-1; D is possibly TRBD1 (6 bases). Germline CDR1 reads MNHEY; CDR2 reads SMNVEV (reference sequence). There are 15 residues in the CDR3. With 6 bases removed from V and 0 bases from J, the gap between germline ends came to 14 bases. This CDR3 reads CASRTGLVVNTEAFF. The CDR3 DNA is TGTGCCAGCAGAACAGGGTTAGTCGTGAACACTGAAGCTTTCTTT.

This clonotype has a handful of counts. This chain connects TRBV12-3 or TRBV12-4 to TRBJ1-5; D is possibly TRBD1 (5 bases). V lost 7 bases to trimming and J lost 7 bases, with 17 bases between them. There are 14 residues in the CDR3. The CDR3 bases are TGTGCCAGCACCACTGGGGGGTTTTCCCAGCCCCAGCATTTT. Protein sequence: CASTTGGFSQPQHF.

The rearrangement joins TRBV20-1 to TRBJ1-5; 9 bases map to TRBD1. CDR3 length: 13 amino acids. Germline lookup yields CDR1 DFQATT and CDR2 SNEGSKA (reference sequence). Trimming removed 3 bases from V and 6 bases from J; junction bases left unmatched: 3. CDR3 nucleotide sequence: TGCAGTGCTAGCGGACAGGGGTCTCAGCCCCAGCATTTT. Amino acid sequence: CSASGQGSQPQHF.